This TCR beta chain was documented in a study of Graves' ophthalmopathy and Graves' hyperthyroidism. General study results and limits: The study's model predicted ophthalmopathy progression at about 68% sensitivity and 72% to 75% specificity.

This clonotype showed up just a few times. The antigen remains unidentified. Amplified material comprised TCR beta CDR3 regions derived from RNA transcripts. First-round RT-PCR relied on HTBI primers, and a second-round multiplex PCR came next. TCRdb reanalysed the multiplex PCR reads using MiXCR and keeps one entry per CDR3 protein. The profile shows approximately 700,000 distinct CDR3 sequences, around 40% of them singletons. The receptor was isolated from an adult man with Graves' ophthalmopathy. The specimen sequenced was peripheral blood.

The CDR3 sequence: CASSLEATPNYGYTF. CDR3 DNA: TGTGCCAGCAGCTTGGAGGCTACCCCTAACTATGGCTACACCTTC. The chain carries TRBV7-9 and TRBJ1-2; no reliable D call. Per the germline V gene, CDR1 is SEHNR and CDR2 is FQNEAQ (reference sequence). The CDR3 spans 15 residues. The V end lost 3 bases, the J end lost 0 bases, and 11 bases lay between the germline ends.